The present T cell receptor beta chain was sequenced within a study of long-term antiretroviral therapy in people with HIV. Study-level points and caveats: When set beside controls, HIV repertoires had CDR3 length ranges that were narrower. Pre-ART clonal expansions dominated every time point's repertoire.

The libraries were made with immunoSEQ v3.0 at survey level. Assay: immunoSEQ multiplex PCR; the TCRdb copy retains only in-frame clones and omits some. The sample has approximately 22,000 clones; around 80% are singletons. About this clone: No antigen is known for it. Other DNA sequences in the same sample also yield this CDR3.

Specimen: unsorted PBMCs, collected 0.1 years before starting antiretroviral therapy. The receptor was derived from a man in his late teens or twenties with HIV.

In DNA, the CDR3 is TGTGCCAGCAGTTTTGCCAGTAGCAATCAGCCCCAGCATTTT. It codes for CASSFASSNQPQHF. The genes are TRBV28 and TRBJ1-5; D unresolved. This CDR3 is built from 14 residues. Trimming cost V 3 bases and J 0 bases, with 6 bases left between them. Germline values: CDR1 MDHEN, CDR2 SYDVKM.